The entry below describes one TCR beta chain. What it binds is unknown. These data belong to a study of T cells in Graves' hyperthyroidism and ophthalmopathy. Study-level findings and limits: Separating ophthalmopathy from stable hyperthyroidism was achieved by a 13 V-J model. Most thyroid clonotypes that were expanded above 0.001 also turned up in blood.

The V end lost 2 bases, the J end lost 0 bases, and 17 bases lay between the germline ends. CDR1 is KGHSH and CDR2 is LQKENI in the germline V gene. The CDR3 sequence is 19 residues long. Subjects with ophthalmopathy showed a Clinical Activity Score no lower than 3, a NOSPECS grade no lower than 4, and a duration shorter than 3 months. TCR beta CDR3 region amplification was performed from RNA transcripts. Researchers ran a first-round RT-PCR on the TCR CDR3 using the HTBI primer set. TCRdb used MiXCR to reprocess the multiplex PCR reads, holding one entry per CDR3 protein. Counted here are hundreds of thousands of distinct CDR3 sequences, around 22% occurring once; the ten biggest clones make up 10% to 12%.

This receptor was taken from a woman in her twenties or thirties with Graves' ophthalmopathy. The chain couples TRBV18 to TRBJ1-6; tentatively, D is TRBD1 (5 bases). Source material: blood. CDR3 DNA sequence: TGTGCCAGCTCACCAGGGGGGAGTCTGTTCAGCTCCTATAATTCACCCCTCCACTTT. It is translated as CASSPGGSLFSSYNSPLHF.